Included here is one T cell receptor beta chain sequence, with context. Its antigen is currently unknown. Germline values: CDR1 SQVTM, CDR2 ANQGSEA. This CDR3 is 15 amino acids long. After removal of 1 base from V and 8 bases from J, the junction contained 11 bases not matched to a gene. The use of a sample-barcoded 5' primer and a J-beta primer mix characterized a second PCR of about 7 to 12 cycles. Sequencing yielded, for each sample, at least 3 million paired-end reads carrying CDR3. Each CDR3 protein gets one entry after TCRdb re-called the 5' RACE reads with MiXCR. The profile shows around 1,800,000 distinct CDR3 sequences, approximately 39% of them singletons. The source of the sample is a study of blood T cells in healthy people across ages. Caucasian, healthy and from Russia, the donors were aged between 6 and 90. Each sample yielded at least 7 million isolated PBMCs. Study observations and caveats: In older individuals, TCR beta diversity per million T cells was lower, falling roughly linearly with age.

The genes are TRBV29-1 and TRBJ2-1, with TRBD2 matching over 7 bases. The clonotype comes from a human donor in good health. The source material was blood. The CDR3 region has the DNA TGCAGCGTTGAAGGCGGTGGCGGGGGAGGGTATGAGCAGTTCTTC. Amino acid sequence: CSVEGGGGGGYEQFF.